This T cell receptor beta chain was captured in a study of T cell responses to AZD1222 COVID-19 vaccine. Findings of the study overall: Sampling captured repertoires only after the peak T cell response.

Comment on this clone: What it binds is unknown.

Here immunoSEQ multiplex PCR was the method, and the copy in TCRdb shows in-frame clones only, minus some. The sample has about 200,000 clones, roughly 91% seen once. This clonotype originated in an adult in good health. This specimen was peripheral blood, taken on day 0 of MenACWY control vaccination.

The CDR3 loop reads CSASAPDEQYF. CDR3 nucleotides: TGCAGTGCTAGTGCCCCCGACGAGCAGTACTTC. The rearrangement links TRBV20-1 to TRBJ2-7, with D uncertain. The V end lost 3 bases, the J end lost 5 bases, and 8 bases lay between the germline ends. Germline V lookup: CDR1 DFQATT, CDR2 SNEGSKA (reference sequence). CDR3 size: 11 residues.